A selection of T cell receptor beta chains follows, all from one sample in a study of T cell responses to AZD1222 COVID-19 vaccine. TCRdb's table, derived via immunoSEQ multiplex PCR, lists solely in-frame clones and lacks some. The data show about 150,000 clones, 92% seen once. This sample comprised peripheral blood, obtained on day 0 of AZD1222 vaccination. The receptors come from an adult in good health. Each CDR3 is given with its conserved first and last residue. The D gene is left open where the match is weak. The size entry is marked missing in some rows and otherwise reads once, few, many or a size class.

v_gene,abundance,d_gene,j_gene,CDR3aa,CDR3nt
TRBV15,NA,NA,TRBJ1-5,CATSRDRSGVGQPQHF,TGTGCCACCAGCAGAGATCGCTCAGGGGTTGGGCAGCCCCAGCATTTT
TRBV30,NA,NA,TRBJ2-3,CAWSEARDTQYF,TGTGCCTGGAGTGAGGCTCGAGATACGCAGTATTTT
TRBV3-1/TRBV3-2,NA,NA,TRBJ2-1,CASSQRDHEQFF,TGTGCCAGCAGCCAGCGAGACCACGAGCAGTTCTTC
TRBV6-5,NA,TRBD2,TRBJ2-3,CASSSAGGPTDTQYF,TGTGCCAGCAGTTCCGCGGGGGGGCCCACAGATACGCAGTATTTT
TRBV6-4,NA,TRBD1,TRBJ2-2,CASSPQGARDTGELFF,TGTGCCAGCAGTCCACAGGGGGCGAGAGACACCGGGGAGCTGTTTTTT
TRBV7-3,once,NA,TRBJ2-5,CASSLSGTLETQYF,TGTGCCAGCAGCTTATCCGGGACTCTAGAAACCCAGTACTTC
TRBV7-8,once,NA,TRBJ1-1,CASSPRLENTEAFF,TGTGCCAGCAGCCCCCGACTGGAGAACACTGAAGCTTTCTTT
TRBV29-1,NA,NA,TRBJ1-2,CSVRSGGALYGYTF,TGCAGCGTCCGATCGGGGGGCGCTTTGTATGGCTACACCTTC
TRBV28,NA,TRBD2,TRBJ2-6,CASSSLLAGGQSGANVLTF,TGTGCCAGCAGTTCGTTACTAGCGGGGGGCCAATCTGGGGCCAACGTCCTGACTTTC
TRBV29-1,NA,NA,TRBJ2-7,CSVAGQGKSSYEQYF,TGCAGCGTCGCCGGCCAGGGGAAGAGCTCCTACGAGCAGTACTTC
TRBV27,NA,NA,TRBJ1-1,CASSFGGGGTEAFF,TGTGCCAGCAGTTTTGGAGGAGGGGGCACTGAAGCTTTCTTT